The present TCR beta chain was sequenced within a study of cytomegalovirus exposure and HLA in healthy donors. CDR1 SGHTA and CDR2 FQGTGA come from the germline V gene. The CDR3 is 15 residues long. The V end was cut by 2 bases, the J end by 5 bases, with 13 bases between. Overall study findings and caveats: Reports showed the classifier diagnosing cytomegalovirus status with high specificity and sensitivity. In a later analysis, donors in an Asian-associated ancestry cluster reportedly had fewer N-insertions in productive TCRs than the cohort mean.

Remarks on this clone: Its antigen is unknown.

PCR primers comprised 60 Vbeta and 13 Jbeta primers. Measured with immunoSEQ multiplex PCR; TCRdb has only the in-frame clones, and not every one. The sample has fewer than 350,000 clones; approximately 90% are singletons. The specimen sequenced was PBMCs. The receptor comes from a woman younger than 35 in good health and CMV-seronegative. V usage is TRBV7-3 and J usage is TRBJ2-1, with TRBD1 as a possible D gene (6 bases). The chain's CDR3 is CASSLGGHYNNEQFF. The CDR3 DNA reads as TGTGCCAGCAGCTTAGGGGGACACTACAACAATGAGCAGTTCTTC.